This T cell receptor beta chain emerged from a study of T-cell memory formation after mild COVID-19. This clonotype was observed a handful of times. Via MiXCR, TCRdb re-called the 5' RACE reads, giving one row per CDR3 protein. The repertoire holds 300,000 to 400,000 distinct CDR3 sequences, with approximately 15% as singletons. This CDR3 region has 13 residues. Germline CDR1 MGHRA, CDR2 YSYEKL. Trimming stripped 5 bases from V and 5 bases from J, with 12 bases between. The chain links TRBV4-1 to TRBJ2-5; D is unresolved. The sample consisted of PBMCs or a T cell subset sorted from them (not recorded which). The source is a man aged 18 to 35 who had mild COVID-19 (a few samples of this study predate the infection). Cell type and time point are not known. Here the CDR3 DNA reads TGCGCCAGCAGCAAGGGCCCGAGTGAGACCCAGTACTTC. This translates into CASSKGPSETQYF.